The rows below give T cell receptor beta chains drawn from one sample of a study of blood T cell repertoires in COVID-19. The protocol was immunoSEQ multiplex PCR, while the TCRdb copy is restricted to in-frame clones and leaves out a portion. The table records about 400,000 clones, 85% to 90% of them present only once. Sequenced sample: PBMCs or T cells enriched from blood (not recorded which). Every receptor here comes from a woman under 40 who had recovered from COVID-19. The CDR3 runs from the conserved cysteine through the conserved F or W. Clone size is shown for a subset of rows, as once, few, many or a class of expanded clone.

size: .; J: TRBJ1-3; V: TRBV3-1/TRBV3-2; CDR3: CASSQTPTDSGNTIYF
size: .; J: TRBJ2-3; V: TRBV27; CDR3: CASSPTLAGGWADTQYF
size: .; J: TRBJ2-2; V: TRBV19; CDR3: CASVGQNTGELFF
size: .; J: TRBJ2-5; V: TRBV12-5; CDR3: CASGPGRGQETQYF
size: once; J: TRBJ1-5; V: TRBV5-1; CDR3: CASSLEGGAGNQPQHF
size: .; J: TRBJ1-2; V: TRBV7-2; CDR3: CASSLGLGVGDGYTF
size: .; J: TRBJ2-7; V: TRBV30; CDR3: CAWTPGGSIYEQYF
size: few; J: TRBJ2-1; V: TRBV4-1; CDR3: CASSHSKGLANNEQFF
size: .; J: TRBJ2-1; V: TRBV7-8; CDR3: CASSPRGSYSYNEQFF
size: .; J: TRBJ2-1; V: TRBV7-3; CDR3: CASSSIGGSGGVSSYNEQFF
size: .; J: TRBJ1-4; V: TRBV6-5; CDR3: CASGDRDNEKLFF
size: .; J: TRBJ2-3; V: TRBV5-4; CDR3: CASSLQASGGVSDTQYF
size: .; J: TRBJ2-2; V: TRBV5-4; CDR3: CASSPSRGTGELFF
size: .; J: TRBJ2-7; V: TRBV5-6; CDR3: CASRPSGTAAYEQYF
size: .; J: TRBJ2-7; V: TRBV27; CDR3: CASSSRQGRFSYEQYF
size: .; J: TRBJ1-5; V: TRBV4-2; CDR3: CASSQGTDSSNQPQHF
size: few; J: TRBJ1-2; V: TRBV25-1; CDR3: CASTADRGSANYGYTF
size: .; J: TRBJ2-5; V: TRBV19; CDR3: CASGEGTGDGETQYF
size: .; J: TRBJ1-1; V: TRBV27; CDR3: CASSFWASNTEAFF
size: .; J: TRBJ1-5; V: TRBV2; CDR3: CASAPLGGNQPQHF
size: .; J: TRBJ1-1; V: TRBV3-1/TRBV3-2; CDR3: CASSQARPGKTEAFF
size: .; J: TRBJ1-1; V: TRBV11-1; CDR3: CASSPGQFGTEAFF
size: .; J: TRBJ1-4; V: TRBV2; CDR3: CASRLGRRNEKLFF
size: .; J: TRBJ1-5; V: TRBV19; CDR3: CASSPSPGKRRNQPQHF
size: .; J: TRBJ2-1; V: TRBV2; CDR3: CASRGSSYNEQFF
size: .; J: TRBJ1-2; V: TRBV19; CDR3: CASSTITGGDGYTF
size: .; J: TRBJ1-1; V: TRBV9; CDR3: CASSVEGAYTEAFF